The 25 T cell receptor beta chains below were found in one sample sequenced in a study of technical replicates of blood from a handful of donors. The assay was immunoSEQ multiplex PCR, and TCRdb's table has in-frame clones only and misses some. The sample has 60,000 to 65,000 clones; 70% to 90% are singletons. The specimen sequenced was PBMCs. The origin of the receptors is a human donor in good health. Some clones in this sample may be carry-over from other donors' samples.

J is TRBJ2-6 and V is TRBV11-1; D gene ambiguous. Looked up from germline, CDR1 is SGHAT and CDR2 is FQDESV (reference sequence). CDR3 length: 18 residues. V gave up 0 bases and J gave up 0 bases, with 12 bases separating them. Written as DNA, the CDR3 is TGTGCCAGCAGCTTAGCGTGGGTAGCCTCCTCTGGGGCCAACGTCCTGACTTTC. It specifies CASSLAWVASSGANVLTF.

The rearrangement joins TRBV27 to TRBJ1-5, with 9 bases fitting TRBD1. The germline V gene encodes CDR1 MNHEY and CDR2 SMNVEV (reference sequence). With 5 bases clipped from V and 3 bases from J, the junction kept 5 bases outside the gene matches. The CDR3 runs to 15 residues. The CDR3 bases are TGTGCCAGCAGTACGGACAGGGGAGTCAATCAGCCCCAGCATTTT. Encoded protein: CASSTDRGVNQPQHF.

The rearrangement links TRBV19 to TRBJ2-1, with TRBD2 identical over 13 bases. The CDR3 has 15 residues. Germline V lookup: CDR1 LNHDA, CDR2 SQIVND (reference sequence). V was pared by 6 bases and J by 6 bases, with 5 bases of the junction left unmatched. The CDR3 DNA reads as TGTGCCAGTAGGGTAAGGACTAGCGGGAGCAATGAGCAGTTCTTC. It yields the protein CASRVRTSGSNEQFF.

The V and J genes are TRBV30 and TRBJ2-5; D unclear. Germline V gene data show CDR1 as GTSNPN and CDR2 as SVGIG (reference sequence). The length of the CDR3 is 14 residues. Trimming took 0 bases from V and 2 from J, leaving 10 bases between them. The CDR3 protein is CAWSVGGGQETQYF. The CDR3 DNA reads TGTGCCTGGAGTGTAGGCGGTGGGCAAGAGACCCAGTACTTC.

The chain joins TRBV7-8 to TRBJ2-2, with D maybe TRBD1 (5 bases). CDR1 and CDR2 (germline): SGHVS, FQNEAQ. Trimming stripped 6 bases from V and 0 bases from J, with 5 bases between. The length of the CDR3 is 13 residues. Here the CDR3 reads CASRTANTGELFF. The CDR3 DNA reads TGTGCCAGCAGGACAGCGAACACCGGGGAGCTGTTTTTT.

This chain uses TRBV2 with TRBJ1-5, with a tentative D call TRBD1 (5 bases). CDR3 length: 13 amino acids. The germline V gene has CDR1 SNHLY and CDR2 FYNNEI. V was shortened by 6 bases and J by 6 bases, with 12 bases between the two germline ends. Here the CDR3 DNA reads TGTGCCAGCAGGGGACGGGAGGCTCAGCCCCAGCATTTT. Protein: CASRGREAQPQHF.

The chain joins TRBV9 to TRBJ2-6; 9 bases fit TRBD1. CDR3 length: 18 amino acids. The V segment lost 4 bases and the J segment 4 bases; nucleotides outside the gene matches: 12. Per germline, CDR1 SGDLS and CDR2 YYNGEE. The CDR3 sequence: CASSPRTGASQGANVLTF. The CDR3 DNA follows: TGTGCCAGCAGCCCACGGACAGGGGCAAGTCAGGGGGCCAACGTCCTGACTTTC.

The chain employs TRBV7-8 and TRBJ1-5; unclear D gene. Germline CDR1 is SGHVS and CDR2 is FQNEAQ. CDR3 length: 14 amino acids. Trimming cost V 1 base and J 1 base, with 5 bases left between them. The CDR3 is CASSLGRSNQPQHF. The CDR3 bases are TGTGCCAGCAGCTTAGGCAGGAGCAATCAGCCCCAGCATTTT.

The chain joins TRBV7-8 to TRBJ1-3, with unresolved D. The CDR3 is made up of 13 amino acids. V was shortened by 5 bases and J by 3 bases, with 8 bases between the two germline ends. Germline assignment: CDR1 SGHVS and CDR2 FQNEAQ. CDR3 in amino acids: CASSPGLGNTIYF. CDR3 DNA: TGTGCCAGCAGCCCTGGACTTGGAAACACCATATATTTT. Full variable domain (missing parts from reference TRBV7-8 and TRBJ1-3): GAGVSQSPRYKVAKRGQDVALRCDPISGHVSLFWYQQALGQGPEFLTYFQNEAQLDKSGLPSDRFFAERPEGSVSTLKIQRTQQEDSAVYLCASSPGLGNTIYFGEGSWLTVV.

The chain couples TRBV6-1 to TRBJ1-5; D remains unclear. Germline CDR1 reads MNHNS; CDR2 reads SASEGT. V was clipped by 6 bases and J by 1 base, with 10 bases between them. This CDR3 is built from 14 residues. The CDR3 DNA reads TGTGCCAGCAGGGCACCCATGAGCAATCAGCCCCAGCATTTT. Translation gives CASRAPMSNQPQHF.

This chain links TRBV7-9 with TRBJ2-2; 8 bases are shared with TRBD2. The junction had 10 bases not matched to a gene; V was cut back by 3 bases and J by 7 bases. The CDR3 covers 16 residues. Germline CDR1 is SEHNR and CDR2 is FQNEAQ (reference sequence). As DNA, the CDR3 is TGTGCCAGCAGCTTCCGGACACCCGGGAGGGTCGGGGAGCTGTTTTTT. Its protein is CASSFRTPGRVGELFF.

The CDR3 sequence is CASSLDLTDTQYF. CDR3 nucleotide sequence: TGTGCCAGCAGCTTAGATCTCACAGATACGCAGTATTTT. This rearrangement joins TRBV11-2 to TRBJ2-3; D gene unclear. Germline values: CDR1 SGHAT, CDR2 FQNNGV. V shed 0 bases and J shed 2 bases, with 3 bases lying between them. The CDR3 spans 13 residues.

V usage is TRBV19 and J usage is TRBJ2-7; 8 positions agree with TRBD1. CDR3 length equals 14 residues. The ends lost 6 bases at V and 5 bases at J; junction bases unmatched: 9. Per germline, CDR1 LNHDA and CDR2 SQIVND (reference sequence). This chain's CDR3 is CASRRTGSFNEQYF. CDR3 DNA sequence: TGTGCCAGTAGACGGACAGGGAGCTTCAACGAGCAGTACTTC.

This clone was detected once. The CDR3 coding sequence is TGTGCCAGCAGCCCGAAAACCCCCGGAGCGAGTGAGCAGTTCTTC. It encodes CASSPKTPGASEQFF. This chain joins TRBV5-4 and TRBJ2-1; D is unresolved. The V end was cut by 4 bases, the J end by 9 bases, with 20 bases between. CDR1 and CDR2 from the germline V gene are SGHNT and YYREEE (reference sequence). The CDR3 has 15 amino acids.

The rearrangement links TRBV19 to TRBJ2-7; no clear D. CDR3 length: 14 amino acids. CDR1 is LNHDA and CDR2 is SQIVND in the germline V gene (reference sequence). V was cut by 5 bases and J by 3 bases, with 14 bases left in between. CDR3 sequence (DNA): TGTGCCAGTAGTCCTCCCGGTGCCATCTACGAGCAGTACTTC. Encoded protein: CASSPPGAIYEQYF.

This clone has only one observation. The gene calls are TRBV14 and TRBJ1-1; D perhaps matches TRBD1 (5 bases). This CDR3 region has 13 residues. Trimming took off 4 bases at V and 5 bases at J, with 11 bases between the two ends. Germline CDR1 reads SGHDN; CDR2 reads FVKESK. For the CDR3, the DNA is TGTGCCAGCAGCCGTCAGGGAAGAACTGAAGCTTTCTTT. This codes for CASSRQGRTEAFF.

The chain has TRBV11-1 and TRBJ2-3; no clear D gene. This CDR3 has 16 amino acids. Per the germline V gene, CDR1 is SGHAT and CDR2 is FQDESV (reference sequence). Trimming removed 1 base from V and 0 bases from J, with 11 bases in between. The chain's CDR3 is CASSLGTVASTDTQYF. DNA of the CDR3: TGTGCCAGCAGCTTAGGCACAGTTGCTAGCACAGATACGCAGTATTTT.

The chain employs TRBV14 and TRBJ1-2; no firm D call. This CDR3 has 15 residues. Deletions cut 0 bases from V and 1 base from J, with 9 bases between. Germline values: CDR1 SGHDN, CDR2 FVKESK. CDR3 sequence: CASSQDLADNYGYTF. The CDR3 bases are TGTGCCAGCAGCCAAGATCTGGCTGATAACTATGGCTACACCTTC.

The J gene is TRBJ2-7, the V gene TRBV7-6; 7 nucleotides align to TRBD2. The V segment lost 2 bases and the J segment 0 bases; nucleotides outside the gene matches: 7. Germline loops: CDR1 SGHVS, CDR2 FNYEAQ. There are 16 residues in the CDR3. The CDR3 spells CASSLTSGGSSYEQYF. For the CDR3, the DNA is TGTGCCAGCAGCTTAACGTCGGGGGGATCCTCCTACGAGCAGTACTTC. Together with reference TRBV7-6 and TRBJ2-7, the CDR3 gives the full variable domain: GAGVSQSPRYKVTKRGQDVALRCDPISGHVSLYWYRQALGQGPEFLTYFNYEAQQDKSGLPNDRFSAERPEGSISTLTIQRTEQRDSAMYRCASSLTSGGSSYEQYFGPGTRLTVT.

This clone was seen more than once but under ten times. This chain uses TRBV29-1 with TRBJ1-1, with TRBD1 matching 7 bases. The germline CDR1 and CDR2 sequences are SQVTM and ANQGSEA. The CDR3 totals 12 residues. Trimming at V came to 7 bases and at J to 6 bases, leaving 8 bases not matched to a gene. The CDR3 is CSATQGNAEAFF. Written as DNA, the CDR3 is TGCAGCGCCACACAGGGGAATGCTGAAGCTTTCTTT. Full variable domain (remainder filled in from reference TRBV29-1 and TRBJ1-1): SAVISQKPSRDICQRGTSLTIQCQVDSQVTMMFWYRQQPGQSLTLIATANQGSEATYESGFVIDKFPISRPNLTFSTLTVSNMSPEDSSIYLCSATQGNAEAFFGQGTRLTVV.

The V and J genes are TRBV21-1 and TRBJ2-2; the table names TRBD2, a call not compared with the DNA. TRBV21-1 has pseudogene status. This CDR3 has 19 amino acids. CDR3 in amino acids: CASSKSCSGGLTGAGELFF. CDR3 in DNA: TGTGCCAGCAGCAAATCTTGCTCGGGAGGGCTAACGGGGGCCGGGGAGCTGTTTTTT.

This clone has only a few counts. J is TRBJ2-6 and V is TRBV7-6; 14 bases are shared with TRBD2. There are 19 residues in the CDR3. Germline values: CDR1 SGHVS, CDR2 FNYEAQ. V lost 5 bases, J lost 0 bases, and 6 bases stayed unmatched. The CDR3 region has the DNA TGTGCCAGCAGCCACCTGACTAGCGGGAGGGCCTCTGGGGCCAACGTCCTGACTTTC. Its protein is CASSHLTSGRASGANVLTF.

The CDR3 spells CASSHADGRASEKLFF. The CDR3 coding sequence is TGTGCCAGCAGCCACGCTGACGGCAGGGCATCAGAAAAACTGTTTTTT. This rearrangement joins TRBV14 to TRBJ1-4, with TRBD1 as a possible D gene (5 bases). The CDR3 is 16 residues long. Germline assignment: CDR1 SGHDN and CDR2 FVKESK. V dropped 3 bases and J dropped 8 bases, with 19 bases sitting between them.

In DNA form, the CDR3 reads TGTGCCAGCAGCTTGCACCGGGACTTCGCCTACGAGCAGTACTTC. This encodes CASSLHRDFAYEQYF. The rearrangement joins TRBV11-1 to TRBJ2-7, with a weak D call TRBD2 (6 bases). The CDR3 contains 15 residues. With 3 bases removed from V and 2 bases from J, the gap between germline ends came to 14 bases. Germline lookup yields CDR1 SGHAT and CDR2 FQDESV (reference sequence).

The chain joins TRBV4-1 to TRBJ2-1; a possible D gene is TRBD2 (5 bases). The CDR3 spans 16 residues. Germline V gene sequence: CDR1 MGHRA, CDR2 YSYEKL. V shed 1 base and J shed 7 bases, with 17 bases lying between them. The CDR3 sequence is CASSQGPNQSGNEQFF. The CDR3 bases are TGCGCCAGCAGCCAAGGTCCCAACCAATCGGGGAATGAGCAGTTCTTC.